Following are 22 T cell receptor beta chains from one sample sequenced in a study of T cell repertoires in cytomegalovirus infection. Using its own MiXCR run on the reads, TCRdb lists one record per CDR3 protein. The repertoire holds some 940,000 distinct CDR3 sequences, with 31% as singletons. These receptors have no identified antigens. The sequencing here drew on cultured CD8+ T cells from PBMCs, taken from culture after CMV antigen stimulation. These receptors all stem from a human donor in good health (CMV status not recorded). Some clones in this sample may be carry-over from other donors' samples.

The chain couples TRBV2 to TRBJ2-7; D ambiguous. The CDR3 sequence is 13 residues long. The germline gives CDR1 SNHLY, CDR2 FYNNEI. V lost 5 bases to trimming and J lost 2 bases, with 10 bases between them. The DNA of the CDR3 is TGTGCCAGCAGTATCAGTTCTACCTACGAGCAGTACGTC. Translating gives CASSISSTYEQYV.

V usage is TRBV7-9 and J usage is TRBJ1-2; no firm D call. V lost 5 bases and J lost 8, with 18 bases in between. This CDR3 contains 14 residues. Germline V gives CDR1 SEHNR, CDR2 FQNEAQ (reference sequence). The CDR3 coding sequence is TGTGCCAGCAGCCGCCCCGGGCGGAGAGAGGGCTACACCTTC. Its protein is CASSRPGRREGYTF.

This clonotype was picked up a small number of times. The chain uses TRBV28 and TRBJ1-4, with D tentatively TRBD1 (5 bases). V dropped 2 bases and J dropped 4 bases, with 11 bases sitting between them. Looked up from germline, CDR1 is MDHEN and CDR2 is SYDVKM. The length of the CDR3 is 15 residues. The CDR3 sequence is CASSLPGRSNEKLFF. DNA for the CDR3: TGTGCCAGCAGTTTACCGGGACGTAGTAATGAAAAACTGTTTTTT.

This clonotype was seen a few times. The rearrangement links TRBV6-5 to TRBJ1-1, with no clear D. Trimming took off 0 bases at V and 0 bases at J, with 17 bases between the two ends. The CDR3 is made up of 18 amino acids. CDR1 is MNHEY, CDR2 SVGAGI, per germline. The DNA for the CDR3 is TGTGCCAGCAGTTACTCGCCGGGAGACTTTCCGATGAACACTGAAGCTTTCTTT. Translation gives CASSYSPGDFPMNTEAFF.

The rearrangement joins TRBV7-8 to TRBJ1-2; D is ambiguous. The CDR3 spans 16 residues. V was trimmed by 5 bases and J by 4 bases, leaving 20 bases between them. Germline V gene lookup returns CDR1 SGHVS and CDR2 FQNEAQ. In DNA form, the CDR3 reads TGTGCCAGCAGCCCCTTTAAAGGGCCTTTTTCCTATGGCTACACCTTC. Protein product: CASSPFKGPFSYGYTF.

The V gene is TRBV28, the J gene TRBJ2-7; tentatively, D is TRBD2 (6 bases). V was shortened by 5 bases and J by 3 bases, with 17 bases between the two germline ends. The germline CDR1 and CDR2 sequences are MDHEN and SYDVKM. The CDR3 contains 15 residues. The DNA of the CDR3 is TGTGCCAGCAGTACCGTAGACTGGGGGGTCTACGAGCAGTACGTC. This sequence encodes CASSTVDWGVYEQYV.

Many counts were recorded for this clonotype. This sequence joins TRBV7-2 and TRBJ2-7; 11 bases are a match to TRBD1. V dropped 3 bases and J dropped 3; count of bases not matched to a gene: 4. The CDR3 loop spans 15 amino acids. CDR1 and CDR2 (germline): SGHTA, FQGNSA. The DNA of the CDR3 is TGTGCCAGCAGCTTGACCGGGACAGGGGGCTACGAGCAGTACGTC. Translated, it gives CASSLTGTGGYEQYV.

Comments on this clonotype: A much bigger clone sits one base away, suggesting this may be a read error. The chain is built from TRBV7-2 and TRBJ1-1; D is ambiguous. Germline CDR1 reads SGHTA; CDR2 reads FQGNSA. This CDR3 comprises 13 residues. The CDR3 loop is CANSFQGYPEAFF. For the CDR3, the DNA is TGTGCCAACAGCTTCCAAGGGTACCCTGAAGCTTTCTTT.

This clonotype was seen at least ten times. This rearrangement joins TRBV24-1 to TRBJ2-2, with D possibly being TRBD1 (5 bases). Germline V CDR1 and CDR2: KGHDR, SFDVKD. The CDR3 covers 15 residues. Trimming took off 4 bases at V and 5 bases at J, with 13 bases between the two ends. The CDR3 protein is CATSEGQRGTGELFF. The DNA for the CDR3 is TGTGCCACCAGTGAGGGGCAGCGAGGAACCGGGGAGCTGTTTTTT.

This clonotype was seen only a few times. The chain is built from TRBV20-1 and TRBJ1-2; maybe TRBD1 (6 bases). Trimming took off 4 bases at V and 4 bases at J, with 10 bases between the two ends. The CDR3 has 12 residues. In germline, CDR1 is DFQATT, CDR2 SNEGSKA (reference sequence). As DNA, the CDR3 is TGCAGTGCTACCCCGACAGGCTATGGCTACACCTTC. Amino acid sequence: CSATPTGYGYTF.

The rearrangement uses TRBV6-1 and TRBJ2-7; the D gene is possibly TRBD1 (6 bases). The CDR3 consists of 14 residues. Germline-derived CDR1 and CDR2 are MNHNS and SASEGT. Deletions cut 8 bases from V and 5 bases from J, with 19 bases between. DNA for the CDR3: TGTGCCAGCCGACCCTTTGGGGGCCGGGACGAGCAGTACGTC. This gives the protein CASRPFGGRDEQYV.

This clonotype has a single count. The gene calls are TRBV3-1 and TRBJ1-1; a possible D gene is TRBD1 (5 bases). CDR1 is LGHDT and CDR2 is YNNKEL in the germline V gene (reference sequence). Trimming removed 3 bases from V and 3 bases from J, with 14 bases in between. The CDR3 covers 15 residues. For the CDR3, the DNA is TGTGCCAGCAGCCAGATTGGGGGTGGGGACACTGAAGCTTTCTTT. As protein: CASSQIGGGDTEAFF.

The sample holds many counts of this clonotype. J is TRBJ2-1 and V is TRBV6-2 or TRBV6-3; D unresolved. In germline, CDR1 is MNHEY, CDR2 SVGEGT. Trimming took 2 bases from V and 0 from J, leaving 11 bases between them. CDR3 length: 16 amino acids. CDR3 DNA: TGTGCCAGCAGTTACCCTACACCCAGCTCCTACAATGAGCAGTTCTTC. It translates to CASSYPTPSSYNEQFF.

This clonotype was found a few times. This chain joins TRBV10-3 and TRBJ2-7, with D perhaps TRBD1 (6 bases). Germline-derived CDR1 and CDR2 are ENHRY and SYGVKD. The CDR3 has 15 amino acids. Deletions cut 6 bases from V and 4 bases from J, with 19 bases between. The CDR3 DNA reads TGTGCCATCAGGGTTCAACAGGGCAAGGAGTACGAGCAGTACTTC. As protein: CAIRVQQGKEYEQYF.

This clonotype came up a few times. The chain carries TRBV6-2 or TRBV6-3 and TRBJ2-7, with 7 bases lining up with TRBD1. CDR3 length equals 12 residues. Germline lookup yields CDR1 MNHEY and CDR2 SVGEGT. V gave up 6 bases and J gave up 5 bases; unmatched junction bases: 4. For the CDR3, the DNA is TGTGCCAGCAGGTCACAGGGGCACGAGCAGTACGTC. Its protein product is CASRSQGHEQYV.

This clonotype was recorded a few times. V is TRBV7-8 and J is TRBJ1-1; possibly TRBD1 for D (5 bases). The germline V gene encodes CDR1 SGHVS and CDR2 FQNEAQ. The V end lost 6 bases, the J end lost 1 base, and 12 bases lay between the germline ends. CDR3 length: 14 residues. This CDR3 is CASRPGATNTEAFF. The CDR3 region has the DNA TGTGCCAGCAGACCTGGGGCGACGAACACTGAAGCTTTCTTT.

CDR3 bases: TGTGCCAGCAGTTTAACGTTTGGGTCAGACTATGGCTACACCTTC. Amino acid sequence: CASSLTFGSDYGYTF. The chain couples TRBV27 to TRBJ1-2; no reliable D call. Between the trimmed V and J ends, which lost 2 bases and 3 bases, there was a span of 13 bases. This CDR3 is 15 amino acids long. The germline CDR1 and CDR2 sequences are MNHEY and SMNVEV (reference sequence).

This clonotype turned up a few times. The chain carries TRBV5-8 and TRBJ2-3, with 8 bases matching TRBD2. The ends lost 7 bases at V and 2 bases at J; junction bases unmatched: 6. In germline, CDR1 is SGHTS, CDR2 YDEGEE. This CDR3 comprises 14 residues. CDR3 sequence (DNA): TGTGCCAGCTTCTTCGGGGGGGCCACAGATACGCAGTATTTT. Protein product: CASFFGGATDTQYF.

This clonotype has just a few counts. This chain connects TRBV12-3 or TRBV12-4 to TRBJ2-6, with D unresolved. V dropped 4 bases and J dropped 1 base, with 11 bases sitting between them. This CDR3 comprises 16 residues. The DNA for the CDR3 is TGTGCCAGCAGTTCAATCTACTTTTCTGGGGCCAACGTCCTGACTTTC. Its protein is CASSSIYFSGANVLTF.

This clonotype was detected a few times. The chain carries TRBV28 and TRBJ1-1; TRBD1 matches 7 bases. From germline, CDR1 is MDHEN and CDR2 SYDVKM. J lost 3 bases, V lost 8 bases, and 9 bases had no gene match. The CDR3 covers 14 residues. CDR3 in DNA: TGTGCCAGCCGAAGGGGGCGGTCGTACACTGAAGCTTTCTTT. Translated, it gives CASRRGRSYTEAFF.

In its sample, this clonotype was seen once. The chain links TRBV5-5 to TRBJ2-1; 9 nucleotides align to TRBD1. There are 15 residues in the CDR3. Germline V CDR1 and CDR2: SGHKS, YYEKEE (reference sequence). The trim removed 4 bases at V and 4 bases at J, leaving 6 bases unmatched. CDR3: CASSRDRGVYNEQFF. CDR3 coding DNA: TGTGCCAGCAGCCGCGACAGGGGGGTTTACAATGAGCAGTTCTTC.

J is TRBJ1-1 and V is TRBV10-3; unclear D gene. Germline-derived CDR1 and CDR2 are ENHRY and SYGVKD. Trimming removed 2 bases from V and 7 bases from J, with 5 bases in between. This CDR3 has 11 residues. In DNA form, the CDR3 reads TGTGCCATCAGTGAGACCCGTGAAGCTTTCTTT. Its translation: CAISETREAFF.